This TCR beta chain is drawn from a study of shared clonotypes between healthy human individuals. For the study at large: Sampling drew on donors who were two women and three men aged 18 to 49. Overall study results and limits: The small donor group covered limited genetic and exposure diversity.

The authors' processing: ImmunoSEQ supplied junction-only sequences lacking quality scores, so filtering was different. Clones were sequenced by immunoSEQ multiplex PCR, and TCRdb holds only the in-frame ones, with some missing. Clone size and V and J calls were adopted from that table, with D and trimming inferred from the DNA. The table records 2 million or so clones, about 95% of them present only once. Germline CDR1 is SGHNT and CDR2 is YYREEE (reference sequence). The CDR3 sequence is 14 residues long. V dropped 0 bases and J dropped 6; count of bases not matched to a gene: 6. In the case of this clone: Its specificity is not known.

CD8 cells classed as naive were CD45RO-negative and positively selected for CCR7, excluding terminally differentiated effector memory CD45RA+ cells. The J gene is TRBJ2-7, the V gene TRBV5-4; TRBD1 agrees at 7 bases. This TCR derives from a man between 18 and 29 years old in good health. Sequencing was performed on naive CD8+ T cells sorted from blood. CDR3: CASSLDRGSLEQYF. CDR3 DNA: TGTGCCAGCAGCTTGGACAGGGGAAGCCTCGAGCAGTACTTC.